This entry lists 19 T cell receptor beta chains sequenced from one sample in a study of cytotoxic CD8 clonotypes in ibrutinib-treated CLL (TCRdb year 2021). The sample's time point label is to be understood as: eleven to twelve months on ibrutinib. The library was made by the immunoSEQ multiplex PCR assay. TCRdb stores this immuneACCESS table with in-frame sequences only. Part of the clones is absent; in the studies checked, under half of the shortfall reflects unresolved V genes, and no reason is known for the rest. Here the sample has under 200,000 clones; roughly 77% occur a single time. Together, the top ten hold roughly 2% of the sample. The material sequenced was PBMCs, taken after 12 months of ibrutinib treatment. Receptors were obtained from a human donor with chronic lymphocytic leukemia.

The genes are TRBV28 and TRBJ1-5, with D possibly TRBD1 on 5 matching bases. Per the germline V gene, CDR1 is MDHEN and CDR2 is SYDVKM. Deletions cut 7 bases from V and 2 bases from J, with 21 bases between. The CDR3 consists of 17 residues. The CDR3 DNA sequence: TGTGCCAGCACTCCCCCCCAGCAGGGCCAAGGCAATCAGCCCCAGCATTTT. Residues: CASTPPQQGQGNQPQHF.

This chain links TRBV4-3 with TRBJ2-7; no clear D. CDR3 length: 13 amino acids. In germline, CDR1 is LGHNA, CDR2 YSLEER. The V end was cut by 4 bases, the J end by 8 bases, with 15 bases between. In nucleotides, the CDR3 is TGCGCCAGCAGCCTTGGATGGGGTAACAAGCAGTACTTC. Protein product: CASSLGWGNKQYF.

V gene TRBV11-1 combines with J gene TRBJ1-2; D is unresolved. Trimming left V 5 bases short and J 4 bases short, with 11 bases between. Germline CDR1 and CDR2: SGHAT and FQDESV (reference sequence). The CDR3 spans 13 residues. Written as DNA, the CDR3 is TGTGCCAGCAGCCCATCGGACGGCTATGGCTACACCTTC. The encoded protein is CASSPSDGYGYTF.

The chain recombines TRBV28 with TRBJ2-1; D remains unclear. Deletions cut 2 bases from V and 7 bases from J, with 9 bases between. Per germline, CDR1 MDHEN and CDR2 SYDVKM. There are 13 residues in the CDR3. As DNA, the CDR3 is TGTGCCAGCAGTTTACAGAATATAAATGAGCAGTTCTTC. Protein sequence: CASSLQNINEQFF.

The chain uses TRBV7-3 and TRBJ2-3; no firm D call. The CDR3 is made up of 14 amino acids. Germline assignment: CDR1 SGHTA and CDR2 FQGTGA. V lost 2 bases, J lost 1 base, and 7 bases lay in between. CDR3 nucleotide sequence: TGTGCCAGCAGCTTAGTCGCGGGCACAGATACGCAGTATTTT. This translates into CASSLVAGTDTQYF.

The genes are TRBV4-3 and TRBJ2-3; 10 nucleotides match TRBD2. Germline loops: CDR1 LGHNA, CDR2 YSLEER. The V gene end was trimmed by 1 base and the J gene end by 2 bases; junction bases not matched to a gene: 3. This CDR3 region has 16 residues. The CDR3, as DNA: TGCGCCAGCAGCCAAGTTAGCGGGGGGCACACAGATACGCAGTATTTT. Protein: CASSQVSGGHTDTQYF.

The count of this clone is one. The chain uses TRBV18 and TRBJ2-5, with TRBD2 matching over 9 bases. Germline lookup yields CDR1 KGHSH and CDR2 LQKENI. The CDR3 is 15 amino acids. Trimming took 3 bases from V and 5 from J; bases not matched to a gene: 7. CDR3 coding DNA: TGTGCCAGCTCACCGGGACTAGCCATTTTGGAGACCCAGTACTTC. Translation gives CASSPGLAILETQYF. Full variable domain (outside the CDR3, taken from reference TRBV18 and TRBJ2-5): NAGVMQNPRHLVRRRGQEARLRCSPMKGHSHVYWYRQLPEEGLKFMVYLQKENIIDESGMPKERFSAEFPKEGPSILRIQQVVRGDSAAYFCASSPGLAILETQYFGPGTRLLVL.

In DNA form, the CDR3 reads TGTGCCAGCTCACCGCCGGGACAGGGTAGATCCCAAGAGACCCAGTACTTC. It is translated as CASSPPGQGRSQETQYF. The chain joins TRBV18 to TRBJ2-5; 9 bases agree with TRBD1. Trimming at V came to 3 bases and at J to 1 base, leaving 9 bases not matched to a gene. Germline V lookup: CDR1 KGHSH, CDR2 LQKENI. CDR3 length equals 17 residues.

J is TRBJ2-7 and V is TRBV27, with D maybe TRBD1 (6 bases). Germline V gene sequence: CDR1 MNHEY, CDR2 SMNVEV (reference sequence). The CDR3 runs to 13 residues. V lost 3 bases, J lost 6 bases, and 12 bases lay in between. CDR3 sequence (DNA): TGTGCCAGCAGTTTCAGGGGAGAGGGCGAGCAGTACTTC. Its protein is CASSFRGEGEQYF.

Only one count was recorded for this clone. V and J are TRBV28 and TRBJ1-4; 9 bases line up with TRBD1. CDR1 and CDR2 from the germline V gene are MDHEN and SYDVKM. The junction had 4 bases not matched to a gene; V was cut back by 4 bases and J by 4 bases. The CDR3 length is 15 residues. CDR3 loop: CASSSRDRDNEKLFF. DNA for the CDR3: TGTGCCAGCAGTTCCCGGGACAGGGATAATGAAAAACTGTTTTTT.

The V gene is TRBV5-1, the J gene TRBJ1-1; D unresolved. Germline CDR1 SGHRS, CDR2 YFSETQ. V was cut by 0 bases and J by 1 base, with 4 bases left in between. The length of the CDR3 is 13 residues. CDR3 sequence reads: CASSLGTNTEAFF. The CDR3 DNA is TGCGCCAGCAGCTTGGGAACGAACACTGAAGCTTTCTTT.

The sample holds many counts of this clone. The gene calls are TRBV4-3 and TRBJ1-5; 12 bases are a match to TRBD1. The V gene end was trimmed by 4 bases and the J gene end by 3 bases; junction bases not matched to a gene: 1. Looked up from germline, CDR1 is LGHNA and CDR2 is YSLEER. The CDR3 is 15 residues long. As DNA, the CDR3 is TGCGCCAGCAGCCGGGACAGGGGGCCCAATCAGCCCCAGCATTTT. This codes for CASSRDRGPNQPQHF.

The genes are TRBV28 and TRBJ2-7; 8 bases are shared with TRBD1. Germline CDR1 is MDHEN and CDR2 is SYDVKM. This CDR3 is 16 amino acids long. V was pared by 3 bases and J by 2 bases, with 9 bases of the junction left unmatched. The CDR3 protein is CASSFLPGQGPYEQYF. In nucleotides, the CDR3 is TGTGCCAGCAGTTTCCTCCCCGGACAGGGACCCTACGAGCAGTACTTC.

This rearrangement joins TRBV5-6 to TRBJ1-1; D gene unclear. Looked up from germline, CDR1 is SGHDT and CDR2 is YYEEEE. The CDR3 has 13 amino acids. V was pared by 0 bases and J by 1 base, with 4 bases between. The CDR3 DNA is TGTGCCAGCAGCTTGGATGCGAACACTGAAGCTTTCTTT. Translation: CASSLDANTEAFF.

The V gene is TRBV28, the J gene TRBJ1-5; no clear D gene. CDR3 size: 14 residues. In germline, CDR1 is MDHEN, CDR2 SYDVKM. V was pared by 4 bases and J by 6 bases, with 13 bases between. In nucleotides, the CDR3 is TGTGCCAGCAGTTGGGCTGCGGTGGGTCAGCCCCAGCATTTT. Encoded protein: CASSWAAVGQPQHF. The full variable domain, its missing parts supplied by reference TRBV28 and TRBJ1-5, is DVKVTQSSRYLVKRTGEKVFLECVQDMDHENMFWYRQDPGLGLRLIYFSYDVKMKEKGDIPEGYSVSREKKERFSLILESASTNQTSMYLCASSWAAVGQPQHFGDGTRLSIL.

The chain couples TRBV7-2 to TRBJ2-5; TRBD1 or TRBD2 may be the D gene (5 bases each). V gave up 10 bases and J gave up 5 bases, with 26 bases separating them. The germline V gene has CDR1 SGHTA and CDR2 FQGNSA. CDR3 length: 16 amino acids. The CDR3 sequence: CATSPRGRGSLETQYF. The CDR3 nucleotides are TGTGCCACCTCCCCGAGGGGCCGAGGCTCTCTGGAGACCCAGTACTTC.

This chain uses TRBV5-5 with TRBJ1-6; TRBD1 matches at 7 bases. The CDR3 has 15 residues. In germline, CDR1 is SGHKS, CDR2 YYEKEE (reference sequence). Unmatched junction bases numbered 6, after V lost 0 bases and J lost 9 bases. In DNA, the CDR3 is TGTGCCAGCAGCTTGGAAAGGGCAGGGGGTTCACCCCTCCACTTT. Translation gives CASSLERAGGSPLHF.

The J gene is TRBJ2-5, the V gene TRBV7-2, with 11 bases that match TRBD2. The DNA end is a closer match to TRBJ2-7, so the J assignment may be wrong. The CDR3 spans 15 residues. In germline, CDR1 is SGHTA, CDR2 FQGNSA. CDR3 nucleotides: TGTGCCAGCAGCTTAGTGACTAGCGGGACCTACGAGCAGTACTTC. Amino acid sequence: CASSLVTSGTYEQYF.

The chain carries TRBV2 and TRBJ2-6; 7 bases map to TRBD1. J lost 2 bases, V lost 6 bases, and 1 base had no gene match. Germline CDR1 reads SNHLY; CDR2 reads FYNNEI. This CDR3 is built from 14 residues. The CDR3 region is CASRGQAGANVLTF. As DNA, the CDR3 is TGTGCCAGCAGAGGACAGGCTGGGGCCAACGTCCTGACTTTC.